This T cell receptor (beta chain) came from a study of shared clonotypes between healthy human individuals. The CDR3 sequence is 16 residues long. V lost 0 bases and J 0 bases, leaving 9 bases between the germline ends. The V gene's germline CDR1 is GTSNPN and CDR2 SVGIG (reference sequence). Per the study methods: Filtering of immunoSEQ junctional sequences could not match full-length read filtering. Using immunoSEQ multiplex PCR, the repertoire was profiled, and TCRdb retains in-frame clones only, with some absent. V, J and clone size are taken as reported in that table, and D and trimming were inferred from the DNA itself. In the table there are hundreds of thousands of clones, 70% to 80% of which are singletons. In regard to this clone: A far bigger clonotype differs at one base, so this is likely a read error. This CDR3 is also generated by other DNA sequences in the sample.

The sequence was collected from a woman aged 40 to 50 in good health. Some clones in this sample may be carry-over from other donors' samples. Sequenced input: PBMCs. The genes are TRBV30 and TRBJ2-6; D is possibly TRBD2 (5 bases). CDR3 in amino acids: CAWSVTGFSGANVLTF. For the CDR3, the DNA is TGTGCCTGGAGTGTTACGGGATTCTCTGGGGCCAACGTCCTGACTTTC. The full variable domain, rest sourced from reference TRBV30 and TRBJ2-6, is SQTIHQWPATLVQPVGSPLSLECTVEGTSNPNLYWYRQAAGRGLQLLFYSVGIGQISSEVPQNLSASRPQDRQFILSSKKLLLSDSGFYLCAWSVTGFSGANVLTFGAGSRLTVL.